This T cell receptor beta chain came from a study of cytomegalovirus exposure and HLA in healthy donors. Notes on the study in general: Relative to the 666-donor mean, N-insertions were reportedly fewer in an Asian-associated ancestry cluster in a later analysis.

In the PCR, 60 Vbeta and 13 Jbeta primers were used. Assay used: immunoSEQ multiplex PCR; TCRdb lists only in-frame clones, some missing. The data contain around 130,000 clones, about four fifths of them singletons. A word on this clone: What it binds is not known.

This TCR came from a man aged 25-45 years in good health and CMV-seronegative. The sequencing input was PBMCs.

The CDR3 DNA follows: TGTGCCAGCAGCTTCCAGACTAGCGGGGGGAATGAGCAGTTCTTC. The encoded protein is CASSFQTSGGNEQFF. The rearrangement links TRBV28 to TRBJ2-1, with 13 bases matching TRBD2. The V segment lost 6 bases and the J segment 7 bases; nucleotides outside the gene matches: 6. The CDR3 has 15 residues. Looked up from germline, CDR1 is MDHEN and CDR2 is SYDVKM.